This passage covers 16 T cell receptor beta chains from one sample sequenced in a study of blood T cell repertoires in COVID-19. Measured with immunoSEQ multiplex PCR; TCRdb has only the in-frame clones, and not every one. The sample holds about 300,000 clones, around 89% seen once. Source material: peripheral blood. The origin of the receptors is a woman in her 50s with COVID-19, enrolled during active disease.

Regarding this clone: A much larger clone differs by one base, so this may be a read error. The chain is built from TRBV6-5 and TRBJ2-1, with 13 nucleotides matching TRBD2. The germline V gene has CDR1 MNHEY and CDR2 SVGAGI. CDR3 length equals 15 residues. J was trimmed by 4 bases and V by 6 bases; bases with no gene match: 3. Written as DNA, the CDR3 is TGTGCCAGCAGCCTGGGACTAGCGGGATACAATGAGCAGTTCTTC. This gives the protein CASSLGLAGYNEQFF.

The V and J genes are TRBV30 and TRBJ2-7; TRBD2 matches at 8 bases. From germline, CDR1 is GTSNPN and CDR2 SVGIG (reference sequence). This CDR3 comprises 13 residues. V was pared by 0 bases and J by 5 bases, with 3 bases of the junction left unmatched. In DNA form, the CDR3 reads TGTGCCTGGAGTGTAGCGGGGGCGCACGAGCAGTACTTC. Translating it yields CAWSVAGAHEQYF.

This clone has a single count. The genes are TRBV7-9 and TRBJ1-1, with D possibly matching TRBD1 (6 bases). Germline values: CDR1 SEHNR, CDR2 FQNEAQ (reference sequence). The CDR3 covers 17 residues. Trimming took 7 bases from V and 4 from J, leaving 25 bases between them. CDR3 coding DNA: TGTGCCAGCAAATACGCGCGTACAGGGCCCCGGGGCACTGAAGCTTTCTTT. Translated, it gives CASKYARTGPRGTEAFF.

The V gene is TRBV4-2, the J gene TRBJ2-2; D perhaps matches TRBD1 (5 bases). Germline V gives CDR1 LGHNA, CDR2 YNFKEQ. CDR3 size: 17 residues. Trimming took off 6 bases at V and 3 bases at J, with 20 bases between the two ends. The CDR3 DNA reads TGTGCCAGCAGATGGGGCGGCTTCGAGTTTGACACCGGGGAGCTGTTTTTT. This translates into CASRWGGFEFDTGELFF.

The J gene is TRBJ2-7, the V gene TRBV6-1; 7 nucleotides line up with TRBD2. Germline trimming cut 5 bases from V and 3 bases from J; bases unmatched to any gene: 7. CDR3 length equals 14 residues. The V gene's germline CDR1 is MNHNS and CDR2 SASEGT. The CDR3 nucleotides read TGTGCCAGCAGTTTCGAGGGAGGGGACTACGAGCAGTACTTC. It codes for CASSFEGGDYEQYF.

V and J are TRBV2 and TRBJ1-2, with 10 bases aligning to TRBD1. V lost 2 bases and J lost 1; bases outside the gene matches: 4. Germline V CDR1 and CDR2: SNHLY, FYNNEI. This CDR3 region has 16 residues. CDR3 residues: CASSESGTGDNYGYTF. CDR3 in DNA: TGTGCCAGCAGTGAATCCGGGACAGGGGATAACTATGGCTACACCTTC.

This sequence joins TRBV7-9 and TRBJ2-5; D not resolved. V was shortened by 3 bases and J by 2 bases, with 16 bases between the two germline ends. This CDR3 spans 16 amino acids. Germline CDR1 and CDR2: SEHNR and FQNEAQ (reference sequence). CDR3 nucleotides: TGTGCCAGCAGCTTTTACAAAACAACAGAACAAGAGACCCAGTACTTC. This translates into CASSFYKTTEQETQYF.

This chain joins TRBV2 and TRBJ2-1; D not resolved. Germline CDR1 is SNHLY and CDR2 is FYNNEI. The CDR3 contains 15 residues. Trimming left V 3 bases short and J 0 bases short, with 9 bases between. CDR3 amino acids: CASSDWQSSYNEQFF. The DNA for the CDR3 is TGTGCCAGCAGTGATTGGCAGTCCTCCTACAATGAGCAGTTCTTC.

V and J are TRBV6-5 and TRBJ2-7, with D unclear. The V gene's germline CDR1 is MNHEY and CDR2 SVGAGI. V shed 5 bases and J shed 3 bases, with 8 bases lying between them. This CDR3 is built from 12 residues. Here the CDR3 DNA reads TGTGCCAGCAGTCTAAACAGCTACGAGCAGTACTTC. It specifies CASSLNSYEQYF.

The gene calls are TRBV5-5 and TRBJ1-5; D uncertain. CDR1 is SGHKS and CDR2 is YYEKEE in the germline V gene (reference sequence). V lost 0 bases and J lost 10, with 8 bases in between. This CDR3 spans 12 amino acids. The CDR3, as DNA: TGTGCCAGCAGCTTGGCCGCGGGCCCCCAGCATTTT. Translating it yields CASSLAAGPQHF.

CDR3 nucleotides: TGTGCCTGGAGTGAAAGAGGGGGCAGGGAGACCCAGTACTTC. As protein: CAWSERGGRETQYF. The gene calls are TRBV30 and TRBJ2-5; the match to TRBD1 covers 7 bases. The germline CDR1 and CDR2 sequences are GTSNPN and SVGIG (reference sequence). Losses at the gene ends were 1 base for V and 5 bases for J; bases not matched to a gene: 7. This CDR3 is 14 amino acids long.

The V gene is TRBV5-1, the J gene TRBJ2-7; the match to TRBD2 covers 12 bases. V shed 3 bases and J 0 bases; nucleotides not matched to a gene: 10. The CDR3 has 18 residues. Germline CDR1 reads SGHRS; CDR2 reads YFSETQ. For the CDR3, the DNA is TGCGCCAGCAGCTCTCGGACTAGCGGGACCGACACCTCCTACGAGCAGTACTTC. It encodes CASSSRTSGTDTSYEQYF. Filled out from reference TRBV5-1 and TRBJ2-7, the complete variable domain reads KAGVTQTPRYLIKTRGQQVTLSCSPISGHRSVSWYQQTPGQGLQFLFEYFSETQRNKGNFPGRFSGRQFSNSRSEMNVSTLELGDSALYLCASSSRTSGTDTSYEQYFGPGTRLTVT.

In its sample, this clone was seen a few times. V gene TRBV6-5 combines with J gene TRBJ1-3; 11 bases are a match to TRBD1. Germline lookup yields CDR1 MNHEY and CDR2 SVGAGI. The CDR3 consists of 15 residues. The V and J ends lost 5 bases and 2 bases, in that order; junction bases with no gene match: 2. CDR3 loop: CASSQDRGPGNTIYF. The CDR3, as DNA: TGTGCCAGCAGTCAGGACAGGGGGCCTGGAAACACCATATATTTT.

The J gene is TRBJ1-4, the V gene TRBV11-2; D gene ambiguous. CDR3 length: 15 amino acids. V gave up 2 bases and J gave up 0 bases, with 7 bases separating them. The germline CDR1 and CDR2 sequences are SGHAT and FQNNGV. CDR3 sequence (DNA): TGTGCCAGCAGCTTATGGAGGACAACTAATGAAAAACTGTTTTTT. This sequence encodes CASSLWRTTNEKLFF.

The chain uses TRBV2 and TRBJ2-6, with 7 bases aligning to TRBD2. Trimming removed 7 bases from V and 2 bases from J; junction bases left unmatched: 5. The CDR3 contains 15 residues. The germline CDR1 and CDR2 sequences are SNHLY and FYNNEI. The CDR3 reads CASNLGGTGANVLTF. DNA of the CDR3: TGTGCCAGCAACTTGGGGGGGACTGGGGCCAACGTCCTGACTTTC.

There are a few counts of this clone. The chain has TRBV11-2 and TRBJ1-2; weak D call: TRBD1 (6 bases). V shed 4 bases and J shed 9 bases, with 12 bases lying between them. CDR1 and CDR2 from the germline V gene are SGHAT and FQNNGV. The CDR3 is 12 amino acids. This CDR3 is CASSSTGVSYTF. CDR3 DNA sequence: TGTGCCAGCAGCTCGACAGGTGTCAGCTACACCTTC.